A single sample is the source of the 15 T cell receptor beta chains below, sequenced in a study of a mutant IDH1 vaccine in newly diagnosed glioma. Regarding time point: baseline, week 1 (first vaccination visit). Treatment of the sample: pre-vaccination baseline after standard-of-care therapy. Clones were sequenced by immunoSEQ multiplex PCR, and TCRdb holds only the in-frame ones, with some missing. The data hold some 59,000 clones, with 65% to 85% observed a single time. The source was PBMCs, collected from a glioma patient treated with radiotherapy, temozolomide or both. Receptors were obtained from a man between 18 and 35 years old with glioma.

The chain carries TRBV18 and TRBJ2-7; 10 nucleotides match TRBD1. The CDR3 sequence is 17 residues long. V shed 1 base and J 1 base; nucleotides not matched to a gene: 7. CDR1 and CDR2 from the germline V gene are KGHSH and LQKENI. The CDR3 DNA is TGTGCCAGCTCACCACAAGCGCCGGGACAGGGGTCCTACGAGCAGTACTTC. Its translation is CASSPQAPGQGSYEQYF.

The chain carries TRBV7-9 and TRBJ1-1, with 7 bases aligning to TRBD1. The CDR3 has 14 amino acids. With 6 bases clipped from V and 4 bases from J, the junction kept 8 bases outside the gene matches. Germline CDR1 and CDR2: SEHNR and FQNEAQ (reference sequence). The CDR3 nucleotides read TGTGCCAGCAGAAGAAAGACAGGGACCACTGAAGCTTTCTTT. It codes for CASRRKTGTTEAFF.

In DNA form, the CDR3 reads TGTGCCAGCAGTTTATCAGGACAGATGAACACTGAAGCTTTCTTT. It is translated as CASSLSGQMNTEAFF. J is TRBJ1-1 and V is TRBV27; a possible D gene is TRBD1 (6 bases). The CDR3 sequence is 15 residues long. The germline CDR1 and CDR2 sequences are MNHEY and SMNVEV (reference sequence). Deletions cut 0 bases from V and 0 bases from J, with 8 bases between.

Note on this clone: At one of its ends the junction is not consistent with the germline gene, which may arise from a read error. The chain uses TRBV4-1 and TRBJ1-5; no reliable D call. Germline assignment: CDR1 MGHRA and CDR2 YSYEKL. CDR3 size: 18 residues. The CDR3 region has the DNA TGCGCCAGCAGCCAAGTTGACCACACCTTGTATAGCAATCAGTCCCAGCATTTT. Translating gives CASSQVDHTLYSNQSQHF.

This chain's CDR3 is CAISESSYETVNEKLFF. The CDR3, as DNA: TGTGCCATCAGTGAGTCGTCGTATGAGACAGTTAATGAAAAACTGTTTTTT. The chain has TRBV10-3 and TRBJ1-4; D possibly corresponds to TRBD1 (5 bases). V gave up 0 bases and J gave up 4 bases, with 15 bases separating them. The CDR3 spans 17 residues. Germline loops: CDR1 ENHRY, CDR2 SYGVKD.

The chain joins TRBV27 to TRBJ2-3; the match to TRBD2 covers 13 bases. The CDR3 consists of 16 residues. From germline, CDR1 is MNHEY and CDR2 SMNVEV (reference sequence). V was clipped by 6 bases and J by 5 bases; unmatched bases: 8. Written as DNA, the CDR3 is TGTGCCAGCAGGCTACGTGGGACTAGCGGGAAAGATACGCAGTATTTT. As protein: CASRLRGTSGKDTQYF.

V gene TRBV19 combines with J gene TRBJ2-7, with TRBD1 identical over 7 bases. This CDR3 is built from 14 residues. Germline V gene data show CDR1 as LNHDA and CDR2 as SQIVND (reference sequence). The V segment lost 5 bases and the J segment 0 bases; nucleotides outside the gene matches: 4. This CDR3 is CASSPGTASYEQYF. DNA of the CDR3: TGTGCCAGTAGTCCAGGGACAGCCTCCTACGAGCAGTACTTC.

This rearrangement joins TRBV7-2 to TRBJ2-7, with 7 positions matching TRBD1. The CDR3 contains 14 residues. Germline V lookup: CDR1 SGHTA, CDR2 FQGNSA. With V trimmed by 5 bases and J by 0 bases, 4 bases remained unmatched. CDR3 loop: CASSRQGTSYEQYF. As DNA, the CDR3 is TGTGCCAGCAGCCGACAGGGAACCTCCTACGAGCAGTACTTC.

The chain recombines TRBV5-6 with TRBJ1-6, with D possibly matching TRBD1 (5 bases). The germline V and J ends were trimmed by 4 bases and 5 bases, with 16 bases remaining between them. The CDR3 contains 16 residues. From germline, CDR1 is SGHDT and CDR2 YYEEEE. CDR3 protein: CASSPLGRGDNSPLHF. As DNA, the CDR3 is TGTGCCAGCAGCCCCCTTGGCCGGGGGGATAATTCACCCCTCCACTTT.

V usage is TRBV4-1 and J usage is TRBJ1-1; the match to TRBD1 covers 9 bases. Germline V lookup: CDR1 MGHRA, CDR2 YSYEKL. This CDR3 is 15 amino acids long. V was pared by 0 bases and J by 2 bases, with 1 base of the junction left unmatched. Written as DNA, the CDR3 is TGCGCCAGCAGCCAAGAGGACAGGGGTAACACTGAAGCTTTCTTT. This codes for CASSQEDRGNTEAFF.

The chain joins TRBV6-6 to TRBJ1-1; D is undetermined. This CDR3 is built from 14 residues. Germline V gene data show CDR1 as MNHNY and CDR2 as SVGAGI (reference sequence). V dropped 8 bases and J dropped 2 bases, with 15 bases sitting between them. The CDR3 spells CASGKFTENTEAFF. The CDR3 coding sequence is TGTGCCAGCGGGAAGTTTACAGAAAACACTGAAGCTTTCTTT.

The CDR3 DNA is TGTGCCAGCAGCCCCGACAGGTTAGAGCAAGAGACCCAGTACTTC. It is translated as CASSPDRLEQETQYF. This rearrangement joins TRBV6-5 to TRBJ2-5, with D perhaps matching TRBD1 (6 bases). The CDR3 consists of 15 residues. Germline CDR1 and CDR2: MNHEY and SVGAGI. V was pared by 6 bases and J by 2 bases, with 16 bases between.

This CDR3 reads CASSEAYPTGSYGYTF. The CDR3, as DNA: TGTGCCAGCAGTGAAGCGTATCCGACAGGGAGCTATGGCTACACCTTC. J is TRBJ1-2 and V is TRBV2; 7 nucleotides align to TRBD1. The CDR3 loop spans 16 amino acids. V gave up 0 bases and J gave up 4 bases; unmatched junction bases: 8. Germline-derived CDR1 and CDR2 are SNHLY and FYNNEI.

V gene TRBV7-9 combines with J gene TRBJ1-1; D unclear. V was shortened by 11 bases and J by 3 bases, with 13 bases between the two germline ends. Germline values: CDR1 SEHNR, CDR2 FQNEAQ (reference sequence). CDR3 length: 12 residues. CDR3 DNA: TGTGCCGGCAACTCTTGGGACACTGAAGCTTTCTTT. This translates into CAGNSWDTEAFF.

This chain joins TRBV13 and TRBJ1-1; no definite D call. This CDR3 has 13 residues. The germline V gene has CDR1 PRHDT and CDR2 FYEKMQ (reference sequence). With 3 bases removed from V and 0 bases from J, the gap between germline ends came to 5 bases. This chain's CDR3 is CASSLSVNTEAFF. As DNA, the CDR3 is TGTGCCAGCAGCTTGTCGGTGAACACTGAAGCTTTCTTT. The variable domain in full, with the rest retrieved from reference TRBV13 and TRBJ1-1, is AAGVIQSPRHLIKEKRETATLKCYPIPRHDTVYWYQQGPGQDPQFLISFYEKMQSDKGSIPDRFSAQQFSDYHSELNMSSLELGDSALYFCASSLSVNTEAFFGQGTRLTVV.